This T cell receptor beta chain emerged from a study of persistence of HIV-infected CD4 T cells. Study summary: A couple of participants gave one leukapheresis sample; others gave up to about 180 mL blood repeatedly. Findings and limits, study-wide: Bulk TCR data could not be restricted to HIV-1-infected CMV-responding cells.

Between the trimmed V and J ends, which lost 6 bases and 0 bases, there was a span of 11 bases. CDR1 SEHNR and CDR2 FQNEAQ come from the germline V gene (reference sequence). This CDR3 has 15 amino acids. This was the immunoSEQ version 4 assay in survey mode. Data came from immunoSEQ multiplex PCR; TCRdb stores just in-frame clones and leaves some out. Among tens of thousands of clones listed, 60% to 75% were seen once. Cells were stimulated with overlapping HIV-1 Gag 15-mer peptides. Responding CD4+ T cells were sorted by upregulation of both CD40 ligand and CD69. On this clone: Its matching antigen is unknown.

Source: CD4+ T cells sorted from PBMCs after roughly 18-hour stimulation, taken from a patient who received antiretroviral therapy. The sequence was collected from an adult man with HIV who was CMV-seropositive. This chain uses TRBV7-9 with TRBJ2-2; possible D gene TRBD2, 6 bases. Here the CDR3 DNA reads TGTGCCAGCAGAAGGGACTCCGCGAACACCGGGGAGCTGTTTTTT. This translates into CASRRDSANTGELFF.